The next 28 T cell receptor beta chains were all read from a single sample in a study of blood T cell repertoires in COVID-19. The assay was immunoSEQ multiplex PCR, and TCRdb's table has in-frame clones only and misses some. The sample contains some 80,000 clones, 75% to 90% of which appear only once. Sequences were obtained from peripheral blood. The receptors were sampled from a human donor in a cohort sampled during active COVID-19.

V usage is TRBV2 and J usage is TRBJ2-7; a possible D gene is TRBD2 (5 bases). The CDR3 has 14 amino acids. With 5 bases removed from V and 9 bases from J, the gap between germline ends came to 20 bases. Germline V gives CDR1 SNHLY, CDR2 FYNNEI. CDR3 region: CASSPRTGPLAQYF. CDR3 bases: TGTGCCAGCAGTCCTAGGACTGGGCCCCTTGCGCAGTACTTC.

The chain has TRBV7-3 and TRBJ2-3, with D tentatively TRBD2 (6 bases). There are 16 residues in the CDR3. With 2 bases removed from V and 7 bases from J, the gap between germline ends came to 19 bases. CDR1 is SGHTA, CDR2 FQGTGA, per germline. CDR3 DNA: TGTGCCAGCAGCTTACCGACTATCCCGGGGGTCCATACGCAGTATTTT. Encoded protein: CASSLPTIPGVHTQYF.

The chain is built from TRBV9 and TRBJ1-2, with a weak D call TRBD1 (5 bases). Germline CDR1 SGDLS, CDR2 YYNGEE. The CDR3 totals 18 residues. Trimming shortened V by 1 base and J by 2 bases, and 21 bases separated the two germline ends. The CDR3 loop reads CASSVSGWSGDGNYGYTF. As DNA, the CDR3 is TGTGCCAGCAGCGTATCTGGTTGGTCGGGGGACGGAAACTATGGCTACACCTTC.

The chain employs TRBV18 and TRBJ2-5; a possible D gene is TRBD1 (6 bases). Germline V gives CDR1 KGHSH, CDR2 LQKENI. The CDR3 extends over 15 amino acids. Trimming cost V 0 bases and J 5 bases, with 13 bases left between them. CDR3 residues: CASSPPGAASETQYF. CDR3 nucleotide sequence: TGTGCCAGCTCACCACCGGGGGCCGCCTCGGAGACCCAGTACTTC. The full variable domain, with the rest looked up from reference TRBV18 and TRBJ2-5, is NAGVMQNPRHLVRRRGQEARLRCSPMKGHSHVYWYRQLPEEGLKFMVYLQKENIIDESGMPKERFSAEFPKEGPSILRIQQVVRGDSAAYFCASSPPGAASETQYFGPGTRLLVL.

The chain couples TRBV12-5 to TRBJ2-7; D is uncertain. The CDR3 length is 13 residues. Germline V gene lookup returns CDR1 LGHNT and CDR2 FRNRAP. Trimming removed 6 bases from V and 9 bases from J, with 18 bases in between. This chain's CDR3 is CASGLSGVSRQYF. The CDR3 DNA is TGTGCTAGTGGGCTCTCGGGTGTTTCGAGGCAGTACTTC.

This rearrangement joins TRBV4-2 to TRBJ2-2; 9 bases fit TRBD1. The CDR3 covers 15 residues. Germline assignment: CDR1 LGHNA and CDR2 YNFKEQ. With 0 bases clipped from V and 5 bases from J, the junction kept 1 base outside the gene matches. The CDR3 loop is CASSQEGQGTGELFF. Here the CDR3 DNA reads TGTGCCAGCAGCCAAGAAGGACAGGGGACCGGGGAGCTGTTTTTT.

The rearrangement links TRBV5-4 to TRBJ2-3; no clear D gene. Deletions cut 1 base from V and 4 bases from J, with 7 bases between. CDR1 SGHNT and CDR2 YYREEE come from the germline V gene (reference sequence). The CDR3 spans 13 residues. CDR3 protein: CASSLRAADTQYF. CDR3 sequence (DNA): TGTGCCAGCAGCTTGCGAGCCGCAGATACGCAGTATTTT.

This clone was picked up one time. This chain joins TRBV7-3 and TRBJ2-3; TRBD2 matches at 9 bases. V was pared by 2 bases and J by 2 bases, with 8 bases of the junction left unmatched. Germline V lookup: CDR1 SGHTA, CDR2 FQGTGA. The CDR3 sequence is 17 residues long. The CDR3 loop is CASSLWASGDVTDTQYF. The CDR3 DNA is TGTGCCAGCAGCTTATGGGCTAGCGGGGATGTCACAGATACGCAGTATTTT.

The chain employs TRBV5-1 and TRBJ2-7; a possible D gene is TRBD2 (5 bases). V gave up 3 bases and J gave up 2 bases, with 12 bases separating them. Germline assignment: CDR1 SGHRS and CDR2 YFSETQ. The CDR3 has 14 amino acids. In nucleotides, the CDR3 is TGCGCCAGCAGCTCTCCTGGGAGACCCTACGAGCAGTACTTC. It codes for CASSSPGRPYEQYF.

The chain joins TRBV18 to TRBJ2-5, with D maybe TRBD1 (6 bases). CDR3 length equals 15 residues. V lost 4 bases, J lost 1 base, and 13 bases lay in between. Germline loops: CDR1 KGHSH, CDR2 LQKENI. The CDR3 nucleotides read TGTGCCAGCTCACGAACAGGGATCCTCCAAGAGACCCAGTACTTC. Translated, it gives CASSRTGILQETQYF.

As concerns this clone: At the DNA level, this CDR3 is encoded by other sequences in the same sample as well. This chain joins TRBV19 and TRBJ1-5, with D perhaps TRBD1 (5 bases). The V end lost 6 bases, the J end lost 0 bases, and 9 bases lay between the germline ends. The germline CDR1 and CDR2 sequences are LNHDA and SQIVND (reference sequence). This CDR3 region has 14 residues. For the CDR3, the DNA is TGTGCCAGTAGGGGGGGTTATAGCAATCAGCCCCAGCATTTT. This encodes CASRGGYSNQPQHF.

The CDR3 nucleotides are TGTGCCAGCAGCGTATTCCCCCGGGAGGGAGGTGGCTACACCTTC. Amino acids: CASSVFPREGGGYTF. This chain links TRBV9 with TRBJ1-2; D is unclear. V lost 1 base, J lost 7 bases, and 17 bases lay in between. This CDR3 spans 15 amino acids. Germline V gene data show CDR1 as SGDLS and CDR2 as YYNGEE.

J is TRBJ2-7 and V is TRBV3-1 (or the pseudogene TRBV3-2); TRBD1 agrees at 8 bases. The germline V gene encodes CDR1 LGHDT and CDR2 YNNKEL (reference sequence). V gave up 2 bases and J gave up 4 bases; unmatched junction bases: 7. The CDR3 consists of 15 residues. The CDR3 region is CASSQIRQGPYEQYF. The CDR3 nucleotides are TGTGCCAGCAGCCAAATCCGACAGGGGCCATACGAGCAGTACTTC.

J is TRBJ2-2 and V is TRBV6-2 or TRBV6-3; D may be TRBD1 (6 bases). The ends were cut back, 5 bases at V and 7 bases at J, with 29 bases in the middle. Per germline, CDR1 MNHEY and CDR2 SVGEGT. This CDR3 is built from 19 residues. The CDR3 protein is CASSLMGARPALRIGELFF. CDR3 nucleotides: TGTGCCAGCAGTCTCATGGGGGCCCGCCCGGCCCTCAGAATCGGGGAGCTGTTTTTT.

The rearrangement links TRBV7-9 to TRBJ2-5; D is undetermined. CDR1 SEHNR and CDR2 FQNEAQ come from the germline V gene (reference sequence). CDR3 size: 13 residues. V was trimmed by 2 bases and J by 3 bases, leaving 7 bases between them. The CDR3 DNA is TGTGCCAGCAGCTTATTTACAGAAGAGACCCAGTACTTC. Translating gives CASSLFTEETQYF.

This rearrangement joins TRBV4-1 to TRBJ2-7; TRBD1 matches at 7 bases. V gave up 4 bases and J gave up 1 base; unmatched junction bases: 10. This CDR3 region has 16 residues. Germline values: CDR1 MGHRA, CDR2 YSYEKL. DNA for the CDR3: TGCGCCAGCAGCCTCGCCGCCCCGACAGGGTCCTACGAGCAGTACTTC. The encoded protein is CASSLAAPTGSYEQYF.

V usage is TRBV12-3 or TRBV12-4 and J usage is TRBJ1-2; D is perhaps TRBD1 (6 bases). The V gene lost 3 bases and the J gene lost 7 bases, with 12 bases spanning the gap. The CDR3 is 13 residues long. CDR3 DNA sequence: TGTGCCAGCAGTTTCGGCAGGGGCGTTGGCTACACCTTC. Translating it yields CASSFGRGVGYTF.

The rearrangement links TRBV11-2 to TRBJ2-2, with 10 bases that match TRBD1. V gave up 4 bases and J gave up 6 bases; unmatched junction bases: 11. The germline V gene encodes CDR1 SGHAT and CDR2 FQNNGV. This CDR3 has 17 amino acids. The CDR3 here is CASSSFRDRGRAGELFF. CDR3 nucleotides: TGTGCCAGCAGCTCGTTCAGGGACAGGGGAAGGGCCGGGGAGCTGTTTTTT. Full variable domain (remainder filled in from reference TRBV11-2 and TRBJ2-2): EAGVAQSPRYKIIEKRQSVAFWCNPISGHATLYWYQQILGQGPKLLIQFQNNGVVDDSQLPKDRFSAERLKGVDSTLKIQPAKLEDSAVYLCASSSFRDRGRAGELFFGEGSRLTVL.

The rearrangement uses TRBV12-5 and TRBJ2-2; D might be TRBD2 (5 bases). Trimming took 1 base from V and 4 from J, leaving 19 bases between them. The length of the CDR3 is 18 residues. CDR1 is LGHNT and CDR2 is FRNRAP in the germline V gene. The CDR3 loop is CASGLELGSWAGTGELFF. In nucleotides, the CDR3 is TGTGCTAGTGGTTTGGAGCTGGGGAGCTGGGCGGGCACCGGGGAGCTGTTTTTT.

The genes are TRBV7-9 and TRBJ1-1; 8 bases match TRBD1. V shed 1 base and J 3 bases; nucleotides not matched to a gene: 7. From germline, CDR1 is SEHNR and CDR2 FQNEAQ (reference sequence). The CDR3 runs to 16 residues. The CDR3, as DNA: TGTGCCAGCAGCTTAGGATCAGGGGGCTGGGACACTGAAGCTTTCTTT. Its protein product is CASSLGSGGWDTEAFF.

The V and J genes are TRBV9 and TRBJ2-2; D is uncertain. Germline V gene data show CDR1 as SGDLS and CDR2 as YYNGEE. The CDR3 is 14 amino acids. V was shortened by 0 bases and J by 2 bases, with 5 bases between the two germline ends. This chain's CDR3 is CASSVAVNTGELFF. The CDR3 DNA reads as TGTGCCAGCAGCGTAGCGGTCAACACCGGGGAGCTGTTTTTT. The full variable domain, completed using reference TRBV9 and TRBJ2-2, is DSGVTQTPKHLITATGQRVTLRCSPRSGDLSVYWYQQSLDQGLQFLIQYYNGEERAKGNILERFSAQQFPDLHSELNLSSLELGDSALYFCASSVAVNTGELFFGEGSRLTVL.

This sequence joins TRBV28 and TRBJ2-2, with D perhaps matching TRBD2 (6 bases). The CDR3 spans 18 residues. Germline assignment: CDR1 MDHEN and CDR2 SYDVKM. V lost 3 bases and J 2 bases, leaving 19 bases between the germline ends. CDR3 in amino acids: CASSFPPPSELNTGELFF. CDR3 sequence (DNA): TGTGCCAGCAGTTTCCCCCCTCCTAGCGAGCTAAACACCGGGGAGCTGTTTTTT.

The chain is built from TRBV24-1 and TRBJ2-1, with 7 nucleotides matching TRBD2. Germline V gives CDR1 KGHDR, CDR2 SFDVKD. This CDR3 is built from 13 residues. With V trimmed by 9 bases and J by 2 bases, 3 bases remained unmatched. This chain's CDR3 is CATSGGPYNEQFF. As DNA, the CDR3 is TGTGCCACCTCGGGGGGACCCTACAATGAGCAGTTCTTC.

The chain is built from TRBV9 and TRBJ2-3; 9 bases are a match to TRBD2. Looked up from germline, CDR1 is SGDLS and CDR2 is YYNGEE. This CDR3 contains 15 residues. V shed 4 bases, J shed 0 bases, and the junction held 3 bases outside the gene matches. The CDR3 is CASSYSGRSTDTQYF. In nucleotides, the CDR3 is TGTGCCAGCAGCTATAGCGGGAGAAGCACAGATACGCAGTATTTT.

This chain connects TRBV5-1 to TRBJ1-1, with 9 bases fitting TRBD1. The germline V gene encodes CDR1 SGHRS and CDR2 YFSETQ. The CDR3 sequence is 15 residues long. With 4 bases clipped from V and 1 base from J, the junction kept 5 bases outside the gene matches. The CDR3 bases are TGCGCCAGCAGCGGGGGGACAGGGCCGAACACTGAAGCTTTCTTT. Its translation is CASSGGTGPNTEAFF.

This sequence joins TRBV6-2 or TRBV6-3 and TRBJ2-1, with a possible D match to TRBD2 (7 bases). The CDR3 totals 18 residues. V lost 0 bases and J 6 bases, leaving 21 bases between the germline ends. Germline values: CDR1 MNHEY, CDR2 SVGEGT. CDR3 DNA sequence: TGTGCCAGCAGTTACTCGAGCCCCTTGGCGGGGGCAGCCAATGAGCAGTTCTTC. It is translated as CASSYSSPLAGAANEQFF.

The V and J genes are TRBV28 and TRBJ1-2; tentative D call: TRBD1 (6 bases). V was trimmed by 5 bases and J by 4 bases, leaving 17 bases between them. The CDR3 spans 15 residues. CDR1 and CDR2 from the germline V gene are MDHEN and SYDVKM. In DNA, the CDR3 is TGTGCCAGCAGTGCGCCGGGACAAGCACTCTATGGCTACACCTTC. It codes for CASSAPGQALYGYTF.

The V and J genes are TRBV9 and TRBJ1-2; 7 bases are shared with TRBD1. The V segment lost 4 bases and the J segment 8 bases; nucleotides outside the gene matches: 5. There are 12 residues in the CDR3. In germline, CDR1 is SGDLS, CDR2 YYNGEE. DNA of the CDR3: TGTGCCAGCAGCCGGGACAGAGGCGGCTACACCTTC. Translating gives CASSRDRGGYTF.